The 2 T cell receptor beta chains below come from one sample, sequenced in a study of metastatic and nonmetastatic thyroid tumors. Among the patients, none had received any treatment before thyroid surgery. TCRdb re-called clones from the PCR reads using MiXCR. This sample has several thousand clones, with 25% to 30% found just once. Sequencing input: adjacent normal tissue. The receptors stem from a female donor with papillary thyroid cancer or a benign thyroid nodule (not recorded which). Some clones in this sample may be carry-over from other donors' samples.

This rearrangement joins TRBV20-1 to TRBJ2-7; 11 bases line up with TRBD2. CDR1 is DFQATT and CDR2 is SNEGSKA in the germline V gene (reference sequence). The CDR3 covers 19 residues. Germline trimming cut 1 base from V and 3 bases from J; bases unmatched to any gene: 17. The CDR3 nucleotides are TGCAGTGCTAGAGGTCCTGGGGTCGCTAGCGGGAGGTGGATCTACGAGCAGTACTTC. The encoded protein is CSARGPGVASGRWIYEQYF.

The chain has TRBV9 and TRBJ2-3; 10 bases fit TRBD2. Germline assignment: CDR1 SGDLS and CDR2 YYNGEE. V lost 1 base, J lost 4 bases, and 9 bases stayed unmatched. The CDR3 is made up of 17 amino acids. In nucleotides, the CDR3 is TGTGCCAGCAGCGTAAACCCTAGCGGGAGTCGGTCAGATACGCAGTATTTT. Residues: CASSVNPSGSRSDTQYF.